Below are 18 T cell receptor beta chains sequenced from a single sample in a study of blood T cell repertoires in COVID-19. Libraries were prepared by immunoSEQ multiplex PCR; TCRdb keeps only in-frame clonotypes and omits some of them. The data show around 170,000 clones, more than 85% seen once. Sequenced sample: peripheral blood. The receptors come from a man in his fifties with acute or convalescent COVID-19.

This clone was observed a single time. The chain is built from TRBV27 and TRBJ2-3, with 7 bases matching TRBD2. The V segment lost 5 bases and the J segment 6 bases; nucleotides outside the gene matches: 5. From germline, CDR1 is MNHEY and CDR2 SMNVEV (reference sequence). The CDR3 loop spans 13 amino acids. DNA of the CDR3: TGTGCCAGCAGTCGTATGGGAGGGGATACGCAGTATTTT. It specifies CASSRMGGDTQYF.

The gene calls are TRBV3-1 (or the pseudogene TRBV3-2) and TRBJ1-1; perhaps TRBD1 as D (5 bases). Trimming took 1 base from V and 5 from J, leaving 14 bases between them. The CDR3 covers 15 residues. Looked up from germline, CDR1 is LGHDT and CDR2 is YNNKEL (reference sequence). CDR3: CASSQVGVGGTEAFF. The CDR3 DNA reads TGTGCCAGCAGCCAAGTCGGGGTCGGGGGTACTGAAGCTTTCTTT.

The chain links TRBV27 to TRBJ2-3, with TRBD2 matching 11 bases. Germline lookup yields CDR1 MNHEY and CDR2 SMNVEV (reference sequence). CDR3 length: 17 amino acids. Losses at the gene ends were 0 bases for V and 3 bases for J; bases not matched to a gene: 5. CDR3 sequence (DNA): TGTGCCAGCAGTTTATCGGGGACTAGCGGTGTTACAGATACGCAGTATTTT. Amino acids: CASSLSGTSGVTDTQYF.

This rearrangement joins TRBV7-9 to TRBJ2-3; D is ambiguous. Trimming pared 7 bases from V and 2 bases from J, leaving 16 bases between. The CDR3 extends over 15 amino acids. Germline assignment: CDR1 SEHNR and CDR2 FQNEAQ (reference sequence). CDR3 amino acids: CASNHLTYNTDTQYF. CDR3 coding DNA: TGTGCCAGCAACCACTTGACATATAACACAGATACGCAGTATTTT. The whole variable domain, filled in from reference TRBV7-9 and TRBJ2-3, reads DTGVSQNPRHKITKRGQNVTFRCDPISEHNRLYWYRQTLGQGPEFLTYFQNEAQLEKSRLLSDRFSAERPKGSFSTLEIQRTEQGDSAMYLCASNHLTYNTDTQYFGPGTRLTVL.

CDR3 in DNA: TGTGCCAGCAGTTGGGGGACGGGAGATACAGATACGCAGTATTTT. This codes for CASSWGTGDTDTQYF. This chain connects TRBV27 to TRBJ2-3; tentative D call: TRBD2 (6 bases). Trimming cost V 4 bases and J 3 bases, with 14 bases left between them. Germline V gives CDR1 MNHEY, CDR2 SMNVEV (reference sequence). This CDR3 has 15 residues.

The chain combines TRBV5-4 with TRBJ2-3; 8 bases agree with TRBD2. CDR1 is SGHNT and CDR2 is YYREEE in the germline V gene (reference sequence). Germline trimming cut 1 base from V and 2 bases from J; bases unmatched to any gene: 6. There are 16 residues in the CDR3. The CDR3 bases are TGTGCCAGCAGCTTGAGGGCGGGGGGCACCACAGATACGCAGTATTTT. Translated, it gives CASSLRAGGTTDTQYF.

A remark on this clone: This specimen includes other DNA sequences encoding the same CDR3. This chain connects TRBV6-5 to TRBJ2-1; 8 bases fit TRBD1. The CDR3 contains 14 residues. The V gene end was trimmed by 6 bases and the J gene end by 5 bases; junction bases not matched to a gene: 6. From germline, CDR1 is MNHEY and CDR2 SVGAGI. DNA for the CDR3: TGTGCCAGCAGAAGGACAGGGAGAAACAATGAGCAGTTCTTC. This gives the protein CASRRTGRNNEQFF.

The rearrangement links TRBV11-2 to TRBJ1-2; weak D call: TRBD1 (6 bases). This CDR3 has 14 residues. Trimming shortened V by 5 bases and J by 8 bases, and 18 bases separated the two germline ends. CDR1 and CDR2 (germline): SGHAT, FQNNGV. This CDR3 is CASSGPWGGGGYTF. In nucleotides, the CDR3 is TGTGCCAGCAGCGGCCCCTGGGGGGGCGGAGGCTACACCTTC.

V gene TRBV4-1 combines with J gene TRBJ2-1; TRBD1 aligns across 7 bases. Germline trimming cut 4 bases from V and 1 base from J; bases unmatched to any gene: 7. Germline CDR1 and CDR2: MGHRA and YSYEKL. The CDR3 runs 16 residues. DNA of the CDR3: TGCGCCAGCAGCCTATTTCCGACAGGGTCCTACAATGAGCAGTTCTTC. It specifies CASSLFPTGSYNEQFF.

The genes are TRBV27 and TRBJ2-7; TRBD2 agrees at 8 bases. The V gene end was trimmed by 4 bases and the J gene end by 1 base; junction bases not matched to a gene: 6. This CDR3 has 15 amino acids. The germline V gene has CDR1 MNHEY and CDR2 SMNVEV (reference sequence). The CDR3 here is CASSSRTSGSYEQYF. CDR3 DNA: TGTGCCAGCAGTTCCCGCACTAGCGGTTCCTACGAGCAGTACTTC.

The chain uses TRBV5-1 and TRBJ1-6; D perhaps matches TRBD1 (5 bases). V lost 0 bases and J 4 bases, leaving 11 bases between the germline ends. CDR1 and CDR2 (germline): SGHRS, YFSETQ. The CDR3 contains 16 residues. DNA of the CDR3: TGCGCCAGCAGCTTGGAGGGGAACTGGTATAATTCACCCCTCCACTTT. It codes for CASSLEGNWYNSPLHF.

The V gene is TRBV6-5, the J gene TRBJ1-2, with D maybe TRBD1 (6 bases). Per germline, CDR1 MNHEY and CDR2 SVGAGI. V lost 6 bases to trimming and J lost 4 bases, with 18 bases between them. The CDR3 is 15 amino acids. The CDR3 region is CASRYGDNPSYGYTF. The CDR3 DNA is TGTGCCAGCAGATACGGGGACAATCCCAGCTATGGCTACACCTTC.

This clone was counted once. This chain joins TRBV9 and TRBJ1-2, with D maybe TRBD1 (5 bases). The CDR3 extends over 19 amino acids. The germline gives CDR1 SGDLS, CDR2 YYNGEE. V lost 0 bases, J lost 2 bases, and 23 bases lay in between. For the CDR3, the DNA is TGTGCCAGCAGCGTAGGACGCCGGCATTACAGGACGGTGAACTATGGCTACACCTTC. Protein product: CASSVGRRHYRTVNYGYTF.

V usage is TRBV7-2 and J usage is TRBJ2-2; D is perhaps TRBD1 (6 bases). CDR1 and CDR2 from the germline V gene are SGHTA and FQGNSA. There are 14 residues in the CDR3. V gave up 2 bases and J gave up 4 bases, with 8 bases separating them. For the CDR3, the DNA is TGTGCCAGCAGCTTAACAGGGCTCACCGGGGAGCTGTTTTTT. Translated, it gives CASSLTGLTGELFF.

The gene calls are TRBV7-2 and TRBJ1-1; TRBD1 matches 7 bases. Germline-derived CDR1 and CDR2 are SGHTA and FQGNSA. V dropped 6 bases and J dropped 4; count of bases not matched to a gene: 11. CDR3 length: 15 amino acids. The chain's CDR3 is CASRTTDRVFTEAFF. The CDR3, as DNA: TGTGCCAGCAGAACTACCGACAGGGTCTTCACTGAAGCTTTCTTT.

The chain uses TRBV6-5 and TRBJ1-2, with 8 bases fitting TRBD1. CDR1 MNHEY and CDR2 SVGAGI come from the germline V gene. The CDR3 sequence is 15 residues long. J lost 4 bases, V lost 5 bases, and 9 bases had no gene match. The CDR3 bases are TGTGCCAGCAGTCAGCAGGACAGGGTGGGCTATGGCTACACCTTC. The encoded protein is CASSQQDRVGYGYTF.

In the case of this clone: This sample includes further DNA sequences coding for the same CDR3. V and J are TRBV7-3 and TRBJ2-2; 9 bases line up with TRBD1. Germline trimming cut 2 bases from V and 6 bases from J; bases unmatched to any gene: 4. This CDR3 is built from 15 residues. Per the germline V gene, CDR1 is SGHTA and CDR2 is FQGTGA. CDR3 coding DNA: TGTGCCAGCAGCTTATGGGGACAGGGTGCCGGGGAGCTGTTTTTT. Protein sequence: CASSLWGQGAGELFF.

V gene TRBV11-3 combines with J gene TRBJ2-7; no definite D call. The V gene's germline CDR1 is SGHNT and CDR2 YENEEA. This CDR3 is 14 amino acids long. V lost 1 base, J lost 0 bases, and 7 bases lay in between. CDR3 protein: CASSLGSSSYEQYF. The CDR3 nucleotides are TGTGCCAGCAGCTTAGGGAGCAGCTCCTACGAGCAGTACTTC.